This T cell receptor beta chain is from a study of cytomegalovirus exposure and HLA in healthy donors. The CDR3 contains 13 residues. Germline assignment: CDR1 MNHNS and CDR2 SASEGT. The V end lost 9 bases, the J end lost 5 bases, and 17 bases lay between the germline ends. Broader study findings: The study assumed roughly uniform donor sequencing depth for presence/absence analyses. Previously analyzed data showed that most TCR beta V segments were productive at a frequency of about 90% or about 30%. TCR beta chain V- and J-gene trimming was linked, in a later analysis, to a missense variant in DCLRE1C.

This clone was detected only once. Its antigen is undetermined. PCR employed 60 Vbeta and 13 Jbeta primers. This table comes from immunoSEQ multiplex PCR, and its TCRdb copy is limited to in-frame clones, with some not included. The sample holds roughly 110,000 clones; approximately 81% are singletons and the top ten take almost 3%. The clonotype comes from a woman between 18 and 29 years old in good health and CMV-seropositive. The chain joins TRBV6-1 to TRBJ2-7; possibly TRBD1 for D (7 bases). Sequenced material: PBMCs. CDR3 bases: TGTGCCAGTTCTATCCAGGGGGGCAACGAGCAGTACTTC. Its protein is CASSIQGGNEQYF.